This T cell receptor beta chain was observed in a study of T cells in Graves' hyperthyroidism and ophthalmopathy. RNA transcripts served as the template for amplifying TCR beta CDR3 regions. An initial round of RT-PCR targeting the TCR CDR3 relied on the HTBI primer set. Each CDR3 protein gets one entry after TCRdb re-called the multiplex PCR reads with MiXCR. The sample has about 380,000 distinct CDR3 sequences, roughly 18% seen once. Study-wide points: Most clonotypes expanded in thyroid above 0.001 were likewise present in blood. Ophthalmopathy was predicted by the model a median of about 6.7 months ahead of onset.

The CDR3 contains 16 residues. The germline V gene encodes CDR1 DFQATT and CDR2 SNEGSKA (reference sequence). This clonotype was recorded a few times. No antigen is known for it. One end of the junction varies from germline; a read error may be responsible. The specimen was blood. The receptor comes from a man in his late teens or twenties with Graves' ophthalmopathy. This chain connects TRBV20-1 to TRBJ1-6; 7 bases agree with TRBD1. CDR3 bases: TGCAGTGCTATGACAGGGTTGAACTCCTATAGTTCACCCCTCCACTTT. This gives the protein CSAMTGLNSYSSPLHF.